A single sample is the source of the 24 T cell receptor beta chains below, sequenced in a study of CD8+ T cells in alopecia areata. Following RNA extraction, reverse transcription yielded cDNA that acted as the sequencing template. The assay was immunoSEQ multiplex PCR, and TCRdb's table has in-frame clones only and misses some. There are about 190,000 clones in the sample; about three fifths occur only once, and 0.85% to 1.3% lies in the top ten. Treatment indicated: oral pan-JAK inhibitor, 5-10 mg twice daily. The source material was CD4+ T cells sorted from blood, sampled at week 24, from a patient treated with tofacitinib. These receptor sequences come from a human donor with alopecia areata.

CDR3 bases: TGTGCCACCAGCAGGTCCCGGTACGTGAACAATGAGCAGTTCTTC. Encoded protein: CATSRSRYVNNEQFF. The chain combines TRBV15 with TRBJ2-1; D is uncertain. Germline-derived CDR1 and CDR2 are LNHNV and YYDKDF (reference sequence). The V gene lost 3 bases and the J gene lost 5 bases, with 14 bases spanning the gap. The CDR3 extends over 15 amino acids.

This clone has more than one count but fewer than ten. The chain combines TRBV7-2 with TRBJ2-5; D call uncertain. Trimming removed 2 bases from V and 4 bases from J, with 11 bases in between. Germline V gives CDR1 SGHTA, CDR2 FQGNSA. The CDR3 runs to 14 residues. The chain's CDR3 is CASSLKVPPETQYF. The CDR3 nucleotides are TGTGCCAGCAGCTTAAAGGTCCCCCCAGAGACCCAGTACTTC.

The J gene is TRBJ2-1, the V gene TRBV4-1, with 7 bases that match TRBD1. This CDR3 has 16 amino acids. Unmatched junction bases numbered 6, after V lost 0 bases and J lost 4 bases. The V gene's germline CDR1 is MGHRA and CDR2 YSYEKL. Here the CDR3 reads CASSQDSGTVYNEQFF. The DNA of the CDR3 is TGCGCCAGCAGCCAAGATTCTGGGACAGTGTACAATGAGCAGTTCTTC.

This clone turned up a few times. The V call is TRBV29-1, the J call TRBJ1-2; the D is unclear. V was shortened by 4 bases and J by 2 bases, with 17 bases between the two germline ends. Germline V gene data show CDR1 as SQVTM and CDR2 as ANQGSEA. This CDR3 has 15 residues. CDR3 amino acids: CSVGPGLLANYGYTF. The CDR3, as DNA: TGCAGCGTTGGTCCAGGACTCCTGGCGAACTATGGCTACACCTTC. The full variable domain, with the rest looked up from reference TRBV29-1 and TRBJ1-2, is SAVISQKPSRDICQRGTSLTIQCQVDSQVTMMFWYRQQPGQSLTLIATANQGSEATYESGFVIDKFPISRPNLTFSTLTVSNMSPEDSSIYLCSVGPGLLANYGYTFGSGTRLTVV.

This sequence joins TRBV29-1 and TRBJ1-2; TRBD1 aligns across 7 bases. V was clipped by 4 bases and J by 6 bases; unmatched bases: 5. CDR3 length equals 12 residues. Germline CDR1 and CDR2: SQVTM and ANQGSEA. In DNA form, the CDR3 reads TGCAGCGTTGGGTCAGGGGGGAATGGCTACACCTTC. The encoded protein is CSVGSGGNGYTF.

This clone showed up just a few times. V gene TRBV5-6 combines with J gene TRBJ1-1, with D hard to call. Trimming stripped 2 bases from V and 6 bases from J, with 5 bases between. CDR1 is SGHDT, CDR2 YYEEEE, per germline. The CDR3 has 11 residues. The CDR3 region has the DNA TGTGCCAGCAGCTTCGGACCTGAAGCTTTCTTT. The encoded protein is CASSFGPEAFF.

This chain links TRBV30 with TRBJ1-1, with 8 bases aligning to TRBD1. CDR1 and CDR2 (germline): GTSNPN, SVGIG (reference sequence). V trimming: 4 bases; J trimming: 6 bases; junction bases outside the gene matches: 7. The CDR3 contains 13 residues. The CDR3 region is CAWTRQGFAEAFF. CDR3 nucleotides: TGTGCCTGGACGAGACAGGGGTTTGCTGAAGCTTTCTTT. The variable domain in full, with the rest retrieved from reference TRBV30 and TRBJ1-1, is SQTIHQWPATLVQPVGSPLSLECTVEGTSNPNLYWYRQAAGRGLQLLFYSVGIGQISSEVPQNLSASRPQDRQFILSSKKLLLSDSGFYLCAWTRQGFAEAFFGQGTRLTVV.

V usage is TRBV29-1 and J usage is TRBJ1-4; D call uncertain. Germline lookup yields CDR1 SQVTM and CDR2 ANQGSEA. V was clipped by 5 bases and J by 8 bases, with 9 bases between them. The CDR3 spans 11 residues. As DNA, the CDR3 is TGCAGCGTTACCTACGGGGAAAAACTGTTTTTT. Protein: CSVTYGEKLFF.

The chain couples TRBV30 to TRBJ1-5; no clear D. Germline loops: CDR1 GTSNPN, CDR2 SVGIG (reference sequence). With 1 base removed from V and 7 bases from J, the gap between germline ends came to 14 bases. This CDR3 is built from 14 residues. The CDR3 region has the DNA TGTGCCTGGAGTGCCAGTGGGGTAAGACAGCCCCAGCATTTT. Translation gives CAWSASGVRQPQHF. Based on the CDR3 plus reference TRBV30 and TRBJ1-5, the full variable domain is SQTIHQWPATLVQPVGSPLSLECTVEGTSNPNLYWYRQAAGRGLQLLFYSVGIGQISSEVPQNLSASRPQDRQFILSSKKLLLSDSGFYLCAWSASGVRQPQHFGDGTRLSIL.

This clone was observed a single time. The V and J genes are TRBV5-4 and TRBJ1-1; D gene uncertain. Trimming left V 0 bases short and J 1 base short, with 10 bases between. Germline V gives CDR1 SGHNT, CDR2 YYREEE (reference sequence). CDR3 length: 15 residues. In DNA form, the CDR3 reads TGTGCCAGCAGCTTGGATCCTTACCCGAACACTGAAGCTTTCTTT. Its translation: CASSLDPYPNTEAFF.

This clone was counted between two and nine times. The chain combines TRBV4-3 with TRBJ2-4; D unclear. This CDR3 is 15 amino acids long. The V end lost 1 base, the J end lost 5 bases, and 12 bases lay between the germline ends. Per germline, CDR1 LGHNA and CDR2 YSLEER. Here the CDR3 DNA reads TGCGCCAGCAGCCAAGCCCCGGGCCGCGAAAACATTCAGTACTTC. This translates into CASSQAPGRENIQYF.

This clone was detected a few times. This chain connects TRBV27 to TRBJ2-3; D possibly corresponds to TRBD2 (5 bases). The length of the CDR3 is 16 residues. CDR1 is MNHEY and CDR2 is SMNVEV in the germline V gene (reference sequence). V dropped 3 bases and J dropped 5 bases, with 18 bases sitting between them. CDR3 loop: CASSLTIRGSGDTQYF. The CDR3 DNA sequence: TGTGCCAGCAGTTTGACGATTCGGGGTTCAGGAGATACGCAGTATTTT.

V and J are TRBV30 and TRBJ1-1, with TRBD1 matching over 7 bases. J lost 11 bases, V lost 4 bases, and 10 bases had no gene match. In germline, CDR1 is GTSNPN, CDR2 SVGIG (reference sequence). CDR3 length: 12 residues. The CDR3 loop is CAWKWVTGSAFF. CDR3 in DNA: TGTGCCTGGAAATGGGTGACAGGGAGCGCTTTCTTT.

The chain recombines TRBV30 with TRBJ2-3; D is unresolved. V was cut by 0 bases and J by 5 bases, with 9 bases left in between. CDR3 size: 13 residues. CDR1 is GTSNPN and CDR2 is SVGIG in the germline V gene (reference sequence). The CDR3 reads CAWSVHPGDTQYF. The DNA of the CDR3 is TGTGCCTGGAGTGTACACCCGGGAGATACGCAGTATTTT.

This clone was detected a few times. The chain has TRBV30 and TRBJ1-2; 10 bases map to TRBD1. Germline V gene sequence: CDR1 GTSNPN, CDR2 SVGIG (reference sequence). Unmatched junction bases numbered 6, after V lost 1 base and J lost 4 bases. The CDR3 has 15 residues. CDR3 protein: CAWSADRGNLYGYTF. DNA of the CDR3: TGTGCCTGGAGTGCGGACAGGGGGAACCTCTATGGCTACACCTTC.

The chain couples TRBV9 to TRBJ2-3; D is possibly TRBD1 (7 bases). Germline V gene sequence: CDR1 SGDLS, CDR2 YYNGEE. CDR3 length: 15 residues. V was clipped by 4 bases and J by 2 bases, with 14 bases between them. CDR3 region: CASSPQGGNTDTQYF. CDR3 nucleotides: TGTGCCAGCAGCCCCCAGGGGGGAAACACAGATACGCAGTATTTT.

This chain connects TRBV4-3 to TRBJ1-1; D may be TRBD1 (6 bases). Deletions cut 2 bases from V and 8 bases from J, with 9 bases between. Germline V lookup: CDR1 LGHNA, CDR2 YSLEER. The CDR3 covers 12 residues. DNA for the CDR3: TGCGCCAGCAGCCAAACCGGGACAGAAGCTTTCTTT. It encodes CASSQTGTEAFF.

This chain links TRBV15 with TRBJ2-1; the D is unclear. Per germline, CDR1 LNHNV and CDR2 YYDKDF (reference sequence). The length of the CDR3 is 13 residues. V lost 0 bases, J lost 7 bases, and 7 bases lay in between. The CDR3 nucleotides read TGTGCCACCAGCAGAGATAAGGGAAATGAGCAGTTCTTC. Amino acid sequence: CATSRDKGNEQFF.

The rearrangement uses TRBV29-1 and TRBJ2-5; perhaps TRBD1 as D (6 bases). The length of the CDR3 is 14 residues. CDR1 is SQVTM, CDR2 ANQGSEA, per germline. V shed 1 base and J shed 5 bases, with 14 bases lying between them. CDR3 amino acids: CSVEGARGKETQYF. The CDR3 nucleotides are TGCAGCGTTGAAGGGGCCAGGGGTAAGGAGACCCAGTACTTC.

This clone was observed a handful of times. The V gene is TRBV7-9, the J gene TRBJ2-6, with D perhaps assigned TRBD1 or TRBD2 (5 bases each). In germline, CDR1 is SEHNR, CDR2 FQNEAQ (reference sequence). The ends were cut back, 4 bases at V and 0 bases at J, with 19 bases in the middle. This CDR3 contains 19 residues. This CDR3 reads CASSSFGGVRDSGANVLTF. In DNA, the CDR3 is TGTGCCAGCAGCTCCTTTGGGGGAGTACGTGACTCTGGGGCCAACGTCCTGACTTTC.

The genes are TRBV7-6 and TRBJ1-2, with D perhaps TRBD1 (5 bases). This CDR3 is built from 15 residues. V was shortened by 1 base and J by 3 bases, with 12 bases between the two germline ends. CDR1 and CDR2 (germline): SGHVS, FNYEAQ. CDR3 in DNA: TGTGCCAGCAGCTTAGGGGCAGGGACTGACTATGGCTACACCTTC. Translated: CASSLGAGTDYGYTF. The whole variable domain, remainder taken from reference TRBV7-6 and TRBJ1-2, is GAGVSQSPRYKVTKRGQDVALRCDPISGHVSLYWYRQALGQGPEFLTYFNYEAQQDKSGLPNDRFSAERPEGSISTLTIQRTEQRDSAMYRCASSLGAGTDYGYTFGSGTRLTVV.

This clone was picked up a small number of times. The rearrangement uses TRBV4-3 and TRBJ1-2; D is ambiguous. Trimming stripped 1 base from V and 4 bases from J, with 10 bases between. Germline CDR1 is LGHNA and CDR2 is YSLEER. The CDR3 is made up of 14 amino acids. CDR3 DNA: TGCGCCAGCAGCCAAGTCGGGGTTATCTATGGCTACACCTTC. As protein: CASSQVGVIYGYTF.

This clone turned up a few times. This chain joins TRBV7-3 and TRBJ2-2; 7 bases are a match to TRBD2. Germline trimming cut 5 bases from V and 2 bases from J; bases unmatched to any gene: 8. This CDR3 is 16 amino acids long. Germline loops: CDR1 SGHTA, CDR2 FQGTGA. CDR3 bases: TGTGCCAGCAGCCCAAGCGGGGTTACTAACACCGGGGAGCTGTTTTTT. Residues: CASSPSGVTNTGELFF.

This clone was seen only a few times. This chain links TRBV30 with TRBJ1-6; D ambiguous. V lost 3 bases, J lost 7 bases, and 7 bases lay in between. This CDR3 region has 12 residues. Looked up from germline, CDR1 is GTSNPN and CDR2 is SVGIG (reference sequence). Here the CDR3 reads CAWRHPNSPLHF. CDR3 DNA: TGTGCCTGGAGACATCCCAATTCACCCCTCCACTTT.